This TCR beta chain is drawn from a study of cytomegalovirus exposure and HLA in healthy donors (dated by TCRdb to 2016 to 2017). About the full investigation: In an earlier analysis of 587 of the donors, 276 Gb of sequence data and 95 million to 130 million unique TCR beta sequences from 180 million or so T cells were reported. Of the approximately 400 genotyped donors, 80% to 90% were placed in the genetic ancestry cluster associated with self-reported Caucasian donors. Four to six DR-DQ haplotypes were handled as single units for association and clustering, since linkage in the cohort was strong. In a later genetic analysis, genome-wide SNP genotypes for about three fifths of the roughly 670 donors were used, and that subset was treated as a discovery cohort. Typing coverage varied by locus: roughly 629-640 donors for A, B, C, DRB1 and DQB1; under 550 for DQA1; approximately 570 for DPA1; approximately 450 for DPB1. Among some 410 genotyped donors of the cohort, an average of approximately 250,000 unique TCR beta nucleotide sequences were sequenced per donor, roughly 20% of them non-productive. An early release that covered several hundred HLA-typed donors contained around 300 gigabases of sequencing data and 75 million to 100 million unique TCR sequences. The T cell repertoires of under 700 subjects were profiled by immunosequencing and related to cytomegalovirus serostatus. Along with the roughly 670-subject first cohort, a separate validation cohort of over a hundred different subjects was used. Donor age, sex, ethnicity and CMV serostatus were compiled together with the repertoire data. In the later analysis, no new phenotypic data were used to find candidate immune exposures; instead, reliance was placed on TCR beta sequences and their occurrence across donors. An earlier analysis of nearly 600 of the donors applied high-throughput TCR beta sequencing to assess whether each TCR beta V gene segment acted as functional or pseudogenic. The aim of the study was to test whether cataloging public T cell receptors could identify signatures of past pathogen exposure. Every repertoire in the discovery cohort had been generated on one and the same sequencing platform. A later analysis re-analyzed previously published TCR beta repertoires from roughly 600 donors and added high-resolution HLA genotyping to study TCR occurrence patterns. HLA typing included class I and class II loci at four-digit resolution. To predict cytomegalovirus infection status, the study brought together high-throughput TCR immunosequencing, statistical association of individual TCRs with disease status, and machine learning. The investigation overall reported the following: V-gene and J-gene trimming of TCR beta chains was associated with a missense DCLRE1C variant in a later genetic analysis, and the association was replicated in an independent cohort. In both the original and validation cohorts, the classifier was reported to diagnose cytomegalovirus status with high specificity and sensitivity. In a later analysis, several top co-occurrence clusters were reported to appear linked to parvovirus B19, influenza, CMV and Epstein-Barr virus. While some public TCRs were present in many individuals, most TCR sequences turned up only very rarely across donors. At a false discovery rate of 0.05, a later analysis linked around 17,000 TCR beta sequences to specific HLA alleles. Because counts were too low, seventeen rarely observed V segments, including chromosome 9 orphons, were excluded from the earlier analysis of roughly 580 of the donors. CMV serostatus was the only immune exposure information available for the cohort. In a later analysis, the rate of TCR association differed among HLA loci, with DRB1 alleles having the most associated TCRs and HLA-C alleles having the fewest. A few of the identified cytomegalovirus-associated TCR beta chains were confirmed in vitro to be specific for cytomegalovirus antigens. According to a later genetic analysis, donors in an Asian-associated ancestry cluster had fewer N-insertions in productive TCRs than the approximately 650-donor mean. Most CMV-associated TCR beta chains appeared to be HLA-restricted in a later analysis, and the HLA associations seemed to be driven largely by CMV exposure. According to the authors, the approach could potentially be generalized to other disease states and immunological phenotypes. A later analysis found that HLA-associated TCR beta chains were more clonally expanded and had lower generation probabilities than equally common non-associated chains. Correlated functional status among segregating V segments might be attributable to linkage disequilibrium, but an unknown experimental factor could not be ruled out. When HLA alleles, especially DR and DQ, strongly co-occurred, attributing TCR associations to individual alleles was difficult. A cluster of highly shared sequence variants was judged likely to represent a technical artifact of the sequencing pipeline. Sequencing depth was assumed to be roughly uniform across donors in the presence/absence analyses, though that assumption may not hold. In an earlier analysis of several hundred of the donors, most TCR beta V segments were observed in productive rearrangements about 87% or about 30% of the time, broadly matching IMGT annotations. Because HLA typing was missing for some donors at each locus, association tests included only the typed subset. The cohort was sequenced for TCR beta chains only, and without alpha or paired-chain data the features that could be detected were limited. A further reported finding was that TCR beta sequences accurately predicted the HLA-A and HLA-B alleles for most subjects in the first cohort. The study listed 164 TCR beta chains as associated with cytomegalovirus.

Comments on this clone: Its binding antigen is unknown. The sample holds no much larger clone one base away, and base qualities are not on file.

The library was prepared using the immunoSEQ multiplex PCR assay. For the multiplex PCR, a mixture combining 60 forward primers for TCR Vbeta segments and 13 reverse primers for TCR Jbeta segments was used. Amplification of the CDR3 region of rearranged TCR beta genes was performed with a multiplex PCR assay on genomic DNA. On the Illumina HiSeq System, the amplified TCR beta libraries were sequenced as 87-base-pair reads. For the original study's pipeline: Across the 670 or so repertoires, a later analysis counted tens of millions of unique TCR beta chains, 9 million to 14 million of which were shared by at least two donors. A nearest-neighbor algorithm error-corrected the raw reads and collapsed the reads into unique sequences, merging closely related sequences to remove PCR and sequencing errors. CDR3 sequences were aligned to IMGT reference sequences to assign V, D and J gene segments. Each retained sequence needed at least a six-nucleotide match to both a V gene segment and a J gene segment. A rearrangement counted as productive if the CDR3 had no stop codons and remained in frame with V and J, and every other rearrangement counted as non-productive. Following IMGT convention, CDR3 was defined as the stretch from the second conserved V-encoded cysteine to the conserved J-encoded phenylalanine. The earlier analysis of approximately 500 of the donors excluded sequences that lacked an unambiguous match to a single V gene segment. In an earlier analysis of approximately 590 of the donors, V segments were called functional above 56.7% productive rearrangements and were called segregating when the between-donor standard deviation exceeded 5%. To diagnose cytomegalovirus status from the catalog of TCR beta chain sequences, a statistical classification framework was built. V and J gene assignment, in a later analysis, came from comparing TCR nucleotide sequences with IMGT/GENE-DB human TR gene sequences. In a later analysis, CDR3 sequences and most-parsimonious VDJ recombination scenarios were assigned using the TCRdist pipeline. In a later analysis, each TCR beta chain was defined by its CDR3 amino acid sequence together with its V-gene family, and reads without a unique V-gene family were excluded. In a later analysis, approximately 590 highly shared, low-generation-probability nucleotide sequences were removed to address suspected cross-contamination and a sequencing artifact. In a later analysis, a clonal expansion index was calculated for each public chain from normalized within-repertoire ranks of inferred template counts. Generation probabilities in a later analysis came from a VDJ recombination model fitted to out-of-frame rearrangements, and those results were checked against IGoR. Hypergeometric tests were used in a later analysis to score TCR-TCR, TCR-HLA and TCR-CMV co-occurrence, with a repertoire-size bias correction applied to the TCR pairs. In a later analysis, false discovery rates were estimated by permuting HLA or CMV assignments 20 times. In a later analysis, co-occurring TCRs were grouped using DBSCAN, and TCRdist sequence similarity was added for clustering within HLA-allele-positive subsets. Co-occurrence clustering excluded repertoires with fewer than 30,000 or more than 120,000 public chains, plus five with anomalous nucleotide sharing. The clones in this table, taken by TCRdb from immuneACCESS, are in-frame only. Not every clone is retained; where verified, under half of the shortfall comes from an unresolved V gene, and the cause of the rest is unknown. V, J and clone size were drawn from that table, and D and trimming were deduced from the DNA. This sample holds 55,000 to 70,000 clones; more than 60% were observed only once. The ten largest clones represent about 4.8% of the sample.

The cohort comprised some 730 healthy bone marrow donors. Cohort members were all nominally healthy when sampled, although unrecorded immune exposures were likely present. The donor tested CMV seropositive, placing the donor among the approximately 290 seropositive members of the cohort. A peripheral blood sample was provided by each donor, and peripheral blood mononuclear cells were used for TCR beta sequencing. Genomic DNA was extracted from the blood cell samples with the Qiagen DNeasy Blood Extraction Kit. The TCR originated in a male donor in good health and CMV-seropositive. The sequenced sample consisted of PBMCs.

The bases are TGCGCCAGCAGCCAGTCAGGGTTCAGTAACTATGGCTACACCTTC. Its coded protein is CASSQSGFSNYGYTF. Here the chain combines TRBV4-1 and TRBJ1-2; TRBD1 is a weak D gene call, 5 bases matching. CDR1 and CDR2 (MGHRA, YSYEKL) derive from the germline V gene. Trimming removed 3 bases from V and 1 base from J, leaving 12 bases between the germline ends. The CDR3 goes from the cysteine to the phenylalanine over 15 residues. Only the CDR3 region is kept as DNA, spanning 45 bases read in frame from base 1.